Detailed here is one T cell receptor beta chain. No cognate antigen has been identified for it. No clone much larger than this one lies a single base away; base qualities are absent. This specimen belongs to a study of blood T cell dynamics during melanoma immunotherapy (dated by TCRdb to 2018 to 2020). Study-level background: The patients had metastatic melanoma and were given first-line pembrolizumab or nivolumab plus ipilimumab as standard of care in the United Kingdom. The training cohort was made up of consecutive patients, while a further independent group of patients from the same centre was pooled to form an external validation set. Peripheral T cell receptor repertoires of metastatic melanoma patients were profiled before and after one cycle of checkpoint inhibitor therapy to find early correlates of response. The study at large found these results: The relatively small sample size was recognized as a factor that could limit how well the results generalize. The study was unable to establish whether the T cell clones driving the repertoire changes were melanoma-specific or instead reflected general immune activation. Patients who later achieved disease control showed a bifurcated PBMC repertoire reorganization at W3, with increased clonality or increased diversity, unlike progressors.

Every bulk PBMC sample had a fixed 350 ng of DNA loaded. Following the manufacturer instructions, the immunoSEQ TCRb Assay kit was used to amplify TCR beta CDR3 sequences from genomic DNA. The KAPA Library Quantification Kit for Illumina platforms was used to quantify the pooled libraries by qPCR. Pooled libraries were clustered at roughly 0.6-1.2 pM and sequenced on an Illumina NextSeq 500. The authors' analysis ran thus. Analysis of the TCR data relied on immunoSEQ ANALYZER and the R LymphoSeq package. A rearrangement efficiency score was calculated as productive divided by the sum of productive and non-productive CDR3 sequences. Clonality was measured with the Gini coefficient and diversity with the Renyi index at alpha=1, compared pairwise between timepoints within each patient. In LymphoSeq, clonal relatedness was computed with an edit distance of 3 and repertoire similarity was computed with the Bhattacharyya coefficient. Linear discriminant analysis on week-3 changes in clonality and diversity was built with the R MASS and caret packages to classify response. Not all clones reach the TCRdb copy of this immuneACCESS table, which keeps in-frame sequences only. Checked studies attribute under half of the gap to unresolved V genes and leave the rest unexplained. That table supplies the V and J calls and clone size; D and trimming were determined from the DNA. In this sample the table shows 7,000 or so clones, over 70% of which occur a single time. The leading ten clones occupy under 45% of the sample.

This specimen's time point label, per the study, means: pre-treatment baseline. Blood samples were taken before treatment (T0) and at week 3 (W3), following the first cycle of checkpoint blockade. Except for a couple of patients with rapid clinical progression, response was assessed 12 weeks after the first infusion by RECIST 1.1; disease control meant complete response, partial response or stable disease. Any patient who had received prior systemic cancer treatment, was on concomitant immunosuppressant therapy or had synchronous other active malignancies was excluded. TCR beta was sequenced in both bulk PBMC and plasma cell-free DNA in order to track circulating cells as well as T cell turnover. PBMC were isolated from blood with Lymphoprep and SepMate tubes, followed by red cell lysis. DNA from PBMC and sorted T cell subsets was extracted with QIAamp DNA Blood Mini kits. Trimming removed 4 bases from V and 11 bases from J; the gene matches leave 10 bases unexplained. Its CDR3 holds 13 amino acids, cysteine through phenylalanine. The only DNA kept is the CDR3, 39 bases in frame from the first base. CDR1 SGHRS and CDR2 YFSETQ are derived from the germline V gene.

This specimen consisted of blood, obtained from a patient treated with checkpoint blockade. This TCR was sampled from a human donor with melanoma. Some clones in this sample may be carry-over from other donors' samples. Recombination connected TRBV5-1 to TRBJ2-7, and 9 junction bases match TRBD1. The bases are TGCGCCAGCAGCCCACTGACAGGGGGAGGCGAGTACTTC. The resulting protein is CASSPLTGGGEYF.